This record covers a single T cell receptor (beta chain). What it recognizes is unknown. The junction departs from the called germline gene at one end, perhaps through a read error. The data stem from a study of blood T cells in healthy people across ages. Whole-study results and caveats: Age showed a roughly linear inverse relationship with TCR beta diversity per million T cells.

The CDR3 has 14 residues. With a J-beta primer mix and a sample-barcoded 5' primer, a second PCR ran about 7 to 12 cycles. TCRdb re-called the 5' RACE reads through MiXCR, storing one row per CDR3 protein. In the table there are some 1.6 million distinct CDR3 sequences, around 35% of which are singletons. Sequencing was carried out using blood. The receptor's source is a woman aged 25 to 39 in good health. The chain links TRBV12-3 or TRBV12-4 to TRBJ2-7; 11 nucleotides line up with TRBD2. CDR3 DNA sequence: TGTGCCAGCAGTGCTCTAGCGGGAGGAGGCGAGCGGTACTTC. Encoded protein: CASSALAGGGERYF.